This is a list of T cell receptor beta chains from one sample in a study of cytomegalovirus exposure and HLA in healthy donors. TCRdb keeps only in-frame clones here, not all; method: immunoSEQ multiplex PCR. The data hold 120,000 or so clones, with over 75% observed a single time. The sequenced material came from PBMCs. The source is a man in his forties in good health and CMV-seronegative. Both conserved end residues are part of each CDR3. A D gene is named only where the DNA matches it firmly. Clone sizes are given selectively: once, few, many, or a class where the clone is expanded.

v_call,j_call,cdr3_length,clone_size,d_call,cdr3_aa,cdr3_nt
TRBV28,TRBJ2-4,13,NA,NA,CASVGYSKNSQYF,TGTGCCAGCGTTGGGTATTCCAAAAACAGTCAGTACTTC
TRBV5-8,TRBJ1-1,14,NA,TRBD1,CASQWQGGNTEAFF,TGTGCCAGCCAGTGGCAGGGGGGGAACACTGAAGCTTTCTTT
TRBV5-8,TRBJ2-1,12,NA,NA,CASSYLQGWQFF,TGTGCCAGCAGCTATTTACAGGGATGGCAGTTCTTC
TRBV5-8,TRBJ2-3,16,NA,TRBD2,CASSLASSGSTDTQYF,TGTGCCAGCAGCTTGGCGTCTAGCGGGAGCACAGATACGCAGTATTTT
TRBV19,TRBJ2-2,12,NA,NA,CASSIAAGELFF,TGTGCCAGTAGTATAGCCGCCGGGGAGCTGTTTTTT
TRBV10-3,TRBJ1-2,15,NA,NA,CAISEEGNPNYGYTF,TGTGCCATCAGTGAAGAGGGTAACCCTAACTATGGCTACACCTTC
TRBV5-4,TRBJ2-5,13,NA,TRBD1,CATTTGVGETQYF,TGTGCCACCACGACAGGGGTGGGAGAGACCCAGTACTTC
TRBV4-1,TRBJ1-2,16,few,NA,CASSPGGPEANYGYTF,TGCGCCAGCAGCCCAGGAGGGCCAGAAGCTAACTATGGCTACACCTTC
TRBV10-3,TRBJ2-7,12,NA,TRBD1,CAIWDRGGEQYF,TGTGCCATCTGGGACAGGGGTGGCGAGCAGTACTTC
TRBV5-1,TRBJ2-7,13,NA,NA,CASSPDSPGGAYF,TGCGCCAGCAGCCCTGACAGTCCCGGGGGTGCTTACTTC
TRBV29-1,TRBJ2-1,14,NA,NA,CSVPAGTAYNEQFF,TGCAGCGTCCCTGCCGGTACCGCGTACAATGAGCAGTTCTTC
TRBV25-1,TRBJ2-5,15,once,TRBD2,CASSEFRGEQETQYF,TGTGCCAGCAGTGAATTTCGGGGGGAGCAAGAGACCCAGTACTTC
TRBV5-4,TRBJ1-2,16,NA,TRBD1,CASSLISQGAAYGYTF,TGTGCCAGCAGCTTGATCAGCCAGGGGGCTGCATATGGCTACACCTTC
TRBV7-2,TRBJ2-1,15,NA,NA,CASSFWRPTYNEQFF,TGTGCCAGCAGCTTCTGGCGGCCGACCTACAATGAGCAGTTCTTC
TRBV18,TRBJ2-1,16,once,TRBD2,CASSPSGLAGGNEQFF,TGTGCCAGCTCACCCTCAGGACTAGCGGGGGGAAATGAGCAGTTCTTC
TRBV28,TRBJ1-1,14,NA,NA,CASSLSPGIPEAFF,TGTGCCAGCAGTTTATCCCCGGGGATCCCTGAAGCTTTCTTT
TRBV6-4,TRBJ1-2,13,NA,NA,CASSDGGIYGYTF,TGTGCCAGCAGTGACGGGGGGATCTATGGCTACACCTTC
TRBV18,TRBJ2-7,15,NA,NA,CASSPSFGRSYEQYF,TGTGCCAGCTCACCATCCTTTGGGAGATCCTACGAGCAGTACTTC
TRBV30,TRBJ1-6,12,NA,NA,CACRGVGSPLHF,TGTGCCTGCAGGGGAGTAGGGTCACCCCTCCACTTT
TRBV27,TRBJ2-5,17,NA,NA,CASSHKDGTNLRKTQYF,TGTGCCAGCAGTCACAAAGACGGGACAAACCTCAGGAAGACCCAGTACTTC
TRBV5-1,TRBJ2-2,17,NA,TRBD2,CASSLGTSGIGTGELFF,TGCGCCAGCAGCTTGGGAACTAGCGGGATTGGTACCGGGGAGCTGTTTTTT
TRBV4-3,TRBJ1-3,18,once,TRBD1,CASSQEQGVAPSGNTIYF,TGCGCCAGCAGCCAAGAACAGGGGGTCGCTCCCTCTGGAAACACCATATATTTT